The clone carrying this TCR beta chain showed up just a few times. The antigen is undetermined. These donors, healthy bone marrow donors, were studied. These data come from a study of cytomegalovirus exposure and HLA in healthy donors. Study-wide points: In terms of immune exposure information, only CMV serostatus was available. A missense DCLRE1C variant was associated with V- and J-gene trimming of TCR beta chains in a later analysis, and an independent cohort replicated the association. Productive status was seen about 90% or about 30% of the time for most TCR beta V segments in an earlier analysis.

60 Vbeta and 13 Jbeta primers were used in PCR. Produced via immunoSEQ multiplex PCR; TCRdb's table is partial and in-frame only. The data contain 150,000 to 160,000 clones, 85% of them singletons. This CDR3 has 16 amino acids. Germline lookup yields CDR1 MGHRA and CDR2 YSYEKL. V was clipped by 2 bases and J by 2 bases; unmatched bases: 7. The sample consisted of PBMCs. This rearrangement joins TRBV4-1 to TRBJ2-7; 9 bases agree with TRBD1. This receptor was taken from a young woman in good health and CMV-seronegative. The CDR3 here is CASSQLSGTGPYEQYF. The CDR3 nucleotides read TGCGCCAGCAGCCAACTTTCCGGGACAGGGCCCTACGAGCAGTACTTC.